This T cell receptor (beta chain) derives from a study of molecular identifiers for immune sequencing clone quantification. The wider study: In the replicates, RNA derived from about 21,000 or 97,000 naive CD8 cells was divided into five parts, and four were sequenced. Study-level points and caveats: Clones that had above 20 RNA copies took up over 97% of effector molecules but under 1% in naive cells.

As CD8+CD4-CCR7+CD45RA+ cells, naive CD8 T cells were sorted. Trimming left V 7 bases short and J 2 bases short, with 14 bases between. This CDR3 is built from 14 residues. The germline CDR1 and CDR2 sequences are ENHRY and SYGVKD. In TCRdb, the PCR reads were re-called with MiXCR into one record per CDR3 protein. Of about 640,000 distinct CDR3 sequences in the sample, just under 20% are singletons; the top ten hold approximately 0.9%. This clonotype was counted many times. What it binds is unknown. Material for sequencing was naive CD8+ T cells from blood, with Jurkat cell RNA spiked in. Subset denoted: FACS-sorted CD8+CD4-CCR7+CD45RA+ naive T cells. The chain combines TRBV10-3 with TRBJ2-5, with D possibly being TRBD1 or TRBD2 (5 bases each). The source of this sequence is a human donor in good health. Some libraries in this study had Jurkat cell RNA spiked in. CDR3 loop: CAIKAAGTQETQYF. The CDR3 coding sequence is TGTGCCATCAAGGCGGCAGGGACGCAAGAGACCCAGTACTTC.